Detailed here is one TCR beta chain. In the original processing: Quantification of nucleated cells was approximated via reference gene primer amplification. The assay was immunoSEQ multiplex PCR, and TCRdb's table has in-frame clones only and misses some. For V, J and clone size, that table is used; D and trimming come from the DNA. The data hold some 400,000 clones, with nearly 90% observed a single time. The data were taken from a study of blood T cell repertoires in COVID-19. CDR1 and CDR2 (germline): KGHSH, LQKENI. This CDR3 contains 19 residues. The J segment lost 5 bases and the V segment lost 2 bases, leaving 19 bases of the junction unmatched.

This chain joins TRBV18 and TRBJ2-5; TRBD1 agrees at 8 bases. The clonotype originates from a man younger than 35 with active or convalescent COVID-19. The material sequenced was peripheral blood. CDR3 loop: CASSPSRGPGQVFRETQYF. The CDR3 DNA reads TGTGCCAGCTCACCAAGTCGCGGCCCGGGACAGGTATTTCGGGAGACCCAGTACTTC.